The 20 T cell receptor beta chains below come from one sample, sequenced in a study of shared T cell receptors in the human thymus. Using immunoSEQ multiplex PCR, the repertoire was profiled, and TCRdb retains in-frame clones only, with some absent. The repertoire has hundreds of thousands of clones, approximately 89% of them found once; the top ten carry roughly 0.0094%. The sample also formed part of further work on human thymus T cells.

The sequenced sample consisted of thymocytes. The receptors shown here come from a boy in the first two years of life with a congenital heart defect.

CDR3 nucleotides: TGTGCCAGCAGTCGGGGGGTAGGGTCGGGCTACACCTTC. Residues: CASSRGVGSGYTF. The chain employs TRBV28 and TRBJ1-2; D possibly corresponds to TRBD1 (5 bases). CDR1 and CDR2 from the germline V gene are MDHEN and SYDVKM. The V end was cut by 5 bases, the J end by 8 bases, with 15 bases between. The CDR3 extends over 13 amino acids.

The chain is built from TRBV10-2 and TRBJ2-7; no reliable D call. CDR3 length equals 14 residues. Trimming removed 3 bases from V and 4 bases from J, with 13 bases in between. The germline V gene has CDR1 WSHSY and CDR2 SAAADI. CDR3 in DNA: TGCGCCAGCAGTGAACAGTACAAAGAGTACGAGCAGTACTTC. It specifies CASSEQYKEYEQYF.

The V gene is TRBV2, the J gene TRBJ1-2; unclear D gene. The CDR3 covers 13 residues. V was trimmed by 1 base and J by 4 bases, leaving 7 bases between them. Germline CDR1 and CDR2: SNHLY and FYNNEI. In nucleotides, the CDR3 is TGTGCCAGCAGTGAAGGCAGGTTCTATGGCTACACCTTC. Encoded protein: CASSEGRFYGYTF.

In this sample, this clone turned up a few times. The genes are TRBV11-2 and TRBJ1-6; D is possibly TRBD1 (5 bases). The length of the CDR3 is 16 residues. Per germline, CDR1 SGHAT and CDR2 FQNNGV. Trimming took 1 base from V and 8 from J, leaving 15 bases between them. The CDR3: CASSLGKGFWDSPLHF. In DNA, the CDR3 is TGTGCCAGCAGCTTAGGCAAGGGGTTTTGGGATTCACCCCTCCACTTT. Drawing the rest from reference TRBV11-2 and TRBJ1-6, the complete variable domain is EAGVAQSPRYKIIEKRQSVAFWCNPISGHATLYWYQQILGQGPKLLIQFQNNGVVDDSQLPKDRFSAERLKGVDSTLKIQPAKLEDSAVYLCASSLGKGFWDSPLHFGNGTRLTVT.

The V and J genes are TRBV28 and TRBJ2-1; TRBD2 matches at 9 bases. The junction had 15 bases not matched to a gene; V was cut back by 3 bases and J by 0 bases. The CDR3 loop spans 20 amino acids. Germline CDR1 and CDR2: MDHEN and SYDVKM. CDR3 residues: CASSFPATAHSGGSYNEQFF. The CDR3 nucleotides read TGTGCCAGCAGTTTCCCAGCGACAGCGCATAGCGGGGGCTCCTACAATGAGCAGTTCTTC.

The count of this clone is one. The chain joins TRBV30 to TRBJ2-7; 13 nucleotides agree with TRBD2. V lost 3 bases and J lost 5; bases outside the gene matches: 7. From germline, CDR1 is GTSNPN and CDR2 SVGIG (reference sequence). The CDR3 extends over 15 amino acids. The CDR3 nucleotides are TGTGCCTGGAGAACTAGCGGGGGGGAAATTGACGAGCAGTACTTC. As protein: CAWRTSGGEIDEQYF.

On this clone: In the same sample, other DNA sequences code for this CDR3. CDR3 protein: CASRVDRLASPLHF. The CDR3 DNA follows: TGTGCCAGCAGGGTGGACAGGCTAGCCTCCCCCCTCCACTTT. The V and J genes are TRBV2 and TRBJ1-6; 7 bases fit TRBD1. V shed 6 bases and J 13 bases; nucleotides not matched to a gene: 12. The CDR3 loop spans 14 amino acids. Looked up from germline, CDR1 is SNHLY and CDR2 is FYNNEI. Drawing the rest from reference TRBV2 and TRBJ1-6, the complete variable domain is EPEVTQTPSHQVTQMGQEVILRCVPISNHLYFYWYRQILGQKVEFLVSFYNNEISEKSEIFDDQFSVERPDGSNFTLKIRSTKLEDSAMYFCASRVDRLASPLHFGNGTRLTVT.

The V gene is TRBV4-2, the J gene TRBJ1-5; weak D call: TRBD1 (5 bases). Trimming cost V 5 bases and J 4 bases, with 9 bases left between them. This CDR3 contains 13 residues. The germline CDR1 and CDR2 sequences are LGHNA and YNFKEQ. The CDR3 spells CASSTRGNQPQHF. CDR3 DNA sequence: TGTGCCAGCAGCACCCGGGGGAATCAGCCCCAGCATTTT.

The chain employs TRBV7-2 and TRBJ2-1; TRBD2 agrees at 9 bases. This CDR3 contains 17 residues. CDR1 is SGHTA, CDR2 FQGNSA, per germline. Unmatched junction bases numbered 12, after V lost 4 bases and J lost 5 bases. The DNA of the CDR3 is TGTGCCAGCAGCTATCTCAGCGGGAGGAAGAGTGACAATGAGCAGTTCTTC. Translation: CASSYLSGRKSDNEQFF.

The rearrangement uses TRBV9 and TRBJ1-1; D is uncertain. Trimming removed 3 bases at V and 7 bases at J, with 19 bases between. Germline V gene sequence: CDR1 SGDLS, CDR2 YYNGEE. CDR3 length equals 15 residues. CDR3 sequence: CASSAPSIYTVEAFF. The DNA of the CDR3 is TGTGCCAGCAGCGCTCCCTCAATATATACGGTTGAAGCTTTCTTT.

This clone occurred once. V gene TRBV14 combines with J gene TRBJ2-7; TRBD1 might be the D (5 bases). Germline V gene data show CDR1 as SGHDN and CDR2 as FVKESK. This CDR3 has 14 residues. V lost 2 bases, J lost 0 bases, and 8 bases lay in between. CDR3 DNA sequence: TGTGCCAGCAGCCAACCAGACAGCTCCTACGAGCAGTACTTC. Its translation: CASSQPDSSYEQYF. The variable domain in full, completed from reference TRBV14 and TRBJ2-7, reads EAGVTQFPSHSVIEKGQTVTLRCDPISGHDNLYWYRRVMGKEIKFLLHFVKESKQDESGMPNNRFLAERTGGTYSTLKVQPAELEDSGVYFCASSQPDSSYEQYFGPGTRLTVT.

The gene calls are TRBV2 and TRBJ1-1; D is unresolved. The germline V gene has CDR1 SNHLY and CDR2 FYNNEI. V gave up 6 bases and J gave up 7 bases, with 12 bases separating them. The CDR3 length is 12 residues. This CDR3 reads CASRTNAVEAFF. As DNA, the CDR3 is TGTGCCAGCAGGACCAATGCGGTTGAAGCTTTCTTT.

The genes are TRBV7-6 and TRBJ2-5, with 9 bases identical to TRBD2. The germline V gene has CDR1 SGHVS and CDR2 FNYEAQ. The V and J ends lost 2 bases and 5 bases, in that order; junction bases with no gene match: 12. This CDR3 is built from 17 residues. The chain's CDR3 is CASSLLGGGAVSETQYF. As DNA, the CDR3 is TGTGCCAGCAGCTTACTTGGCGGGGGGGCCGTGAGTGAGACCCAGTACTTC.

This chain links TRBV27 with TRBJ2-7; 7 nucleotides match TRBD2. The length of the CDR3 is 13 residues. J lost 9 bases, V lost 3 bases, and 8 bases had no gene match. The germline V gene encodes CDR1 MNHEY and CDR2 SMNVEV (reference sequence). CDR3 protein: CASSFGGGSVQYF. For the CDR3, the DNA is TGTGCCAGCAGTTTCGGGGGAGGGAGCGTGCAGTACTTC.

This chain joins TRBV4-2 and TRBJ2-3; the match to TRBD1 covers 8 bases. The V gene's germline CDR1 is LGHNA and CDR2 YNFKEQ. V lost 1 base and J lost 3; bases outside the gene matches: 9. The length of the CDR3 is 17 residues. The chain's CDR3 is CASSQASWDRNTDTQYF. The CDR3 DNA reads TGTGCCAGCAGCCAAGCTTCCTGGGACAGGAATACAGATACGCAGTATTTT.

The V call is TRBV5-4, the J call TRBJ2-3, with TRBD1 matching over 7 bases. The CDR3 is made up of 15 amino acids. Germline V gene sequence: CDR1 SGHNT, CDR2 YYREEE (reference sequence). The trim removed 4 bases at V and 1 base at J, leaving 6 bases unmatched. Written as DNA, the CDR3 is TGTGCCAGCAGCCTAAGACAGGGATGCACAGATACGCAGTATTTT. Translation gives CASSLRQGCTDTQYF. The complete variable domain, with remaining parts taken from reference TRBV5-4 and TRBJ2-3, reads ETGVTQSPTHLIKTRGQQVTLRCSSQSGHNTVSWYQQALGQGPQFIFQYYREEENGRGNFPPRFSGLQFPNYSSELNVNALELDDSALYLCASSLRQGCTDTQYFGPGTRLTVL.

The chain employs TRBV4-3 and TRBJ2-7; the match to TRBD1 covers 9 bases. Per the germline V gene, CDR1 is LGHNA and CDR2 is YSLEER. V was clipped by 4 bases and J by 2 bases; unmatched bases: 15. The CDR3 extends over 18 amino acids. The CDR3 protein is CASSPRSCVGQGTYEQYF. CDR3 nucleotides: TGCGCCAGCAGCCCGCGTTCTTGTGTAGGACAGGGGACCTACGAGCAGTACTTC.

The chain carries TRBV4-3 and TRBJ2-4, with D maybe TRBD2 (6 bases). The CDR3 length is 15 residues. Between the trimmed V and J ends, which lost 5 bases and 0 bases, there was a span of 11 bases. Germline CDR1 is LGHNA and CDR2 is YSLEER. As DNA, the CDR3 is TGCGCCAGCAGCTACAATAGCGGAGCCAAAAACATTCAGTACTTC. Encoded protein: CASSYNSGAKNIQYF.

This sequence joins TRBV7-3 and TRBJ2-1, with TRBD1 matching 10 bases. Germline V gene sequence: CDR1 SGHTA, CDR2 FQGTGA. This CDR3 contains 17 residues. After removal of 0 bases from V and 5 bases from J, the junction contained 7 bases not matched to a gene. The CDR3 sequence is CASSLTTTGGADNEQFF. DNA for the CDR3: TGTGCCAGCAGCTTAACGACGACAGGGGGCGCTGACAATGAGCAGTTCTTC.

The rearrangement uses TRBV25-1 and TRBJ2-1; TRBD2 is a possible D gene (5 bases). With 7 bases removed from V and 5 bases from J, the gap between germline ends came to 9 bases. CDR1 and CDR2 from the germline V gene are MGHDK and SYGVNS. The CDR3 has 12 amino acids. CDR3 in DNA: TGTGCCAGCACAGGACTGCACAATGAGCAGTTCTTC. This encodes CASTGLHNEQFF.